This T cell receptor beta chain comes out of a study of OX40 agonist ivuxolimab in advanced cancers. Study summary: Earlier anti-PD-1, anti-PD-L1 or anti-CTLA-4 therapy was permitted; over 35% had received some.

Germline-derived CDR1 and CDR2 are MNHEY and SVGAGI. This CDR3 has 16 residues. V was clipped by 0 bases and J by 5 bases, with 14 bases between them. Using immunoSEQ multiplex PCR, the repertoire was profiled, and TCRdb retains in-frame clones only, with some absent. In the table there are about 64,000 clones, around 93% of which are singletons. This clone was observed a few times. This sequence was found in an adult with an advanced solid tumor such as melanoma, head and neck, liver or kidney cancer. Sequencing used CD4+ or CD8+ T cells sorted from blood, obtained in a trial of the OX40 agonist ivuxolimab. The rearrangement uses TRBV6-5 and TRBJ2-1; tentatively, D is TRBD2 (5 bases). The CDR3 DNA is TGTGCCAGCAGTTACTCTTACGGGATATTCAACAATGAGCAGTTCTTC. It translates to CASSYSYGIFNNEQFF.